Following are 24 T cell receptor beta chains from one sample sequenced in a study of T-cell reconstitution after alpha-beta-depleted transplantation in children. This sample's TCRbeta library carried unique molecular identifier barcodes. TCRdb analysed the PCR reads with MiXCR anew, one entry per CDR3 protein. The sample has nearly 400,000 distinct CDR3 sequences, roughly 22% seen once. This sample comprised PBMCs from the stem cell graft donor, obtained from the stem cell graft. The receptors shown here come from a human donor who donated a stem cell graft to a child with acute myeloid leukemia.

The chain combines TRBV20-1 with TRBJ2-3, with TRBD2 identical over 8 bases. The CDR3 length is 15 residues. J was trimmed by 3 bases and V by 0 bases; bases with no gene match: 5. Germline V gene sequence: CDR1 DFQATT, CDR2 SNEGSKA (reference sequence). The CDR3 spells CSAREGAGETDTQYF. The CDR3 DNA follows: TGCAGTGCTAGAGAGGGAGCGGGGGAAACAGATACGCAGTATTTT.

This clonotype appeared many times. The chain employs TRBV29-1 and TRBJ1-1, with TRBD1 identical over 7 bases. Germline V CDR1 and CDR2: SQVTM, ANQGSEA. The J segment lost 4 bases and the V segment lost 7 bases, leaving 9 bases of the junction unmatched. CDR3 length equals 13 residues. Here the CDR3 reads CSGEGAQSTEAFF. In nucleotides, the CDR3 is TGCAGCGGAGAGGGGGCTCAGAGCACTGAAGCTTTCTTT.

This sequence joins TRBV6-1 and TRBJ2-1; 8 bases match TRBD1. The V gene end was trimmed by 5 bases and the J gene end by 9 bases; junction bases not matched to a gene: 6. The CDR3 extends over 13 amino acids. Germline-derived CDR1 and CDR2 are MNHNS and SASEGT. The CDR3 bases are TGTGCCAGCAGTAGGGGGACAGGCAGTGAGCAGTTCTTC. Residues: CASSRGTGSEQFF.

In its sample, this clonotype was seen a few times. This chain connects TRBV7-9 to TRBJ2-3; D is unclear. The CDR3 length is 15 residues. V lost 1 base and J 2 bases, leaving 10 bases between the germline ends. From germline, CDR1 is SEHNR and CDR2 FQNEAQ (reference sequence). CDR3 nucleotides: TGTGCCAGCAGCTTAGGAAACGAATTCACAGATACGCAGTATTTT. This encodes CASSLGNEFTDTQYF. Using reference TRBV7-9 and TRBJ2-3 for the parts outside the CDR3, the full variable domain is DTGVSQNPRHKITKRGQNVTFRCDPISEHNRLYWYRQTLGQGPEFLTYFQNEAQLEKSRLLSDRFSAERPKGSFSTLEIQRTEQGDSAMYLCASSLGNEFTDTQYFGPGTRLTVL.

The chain uses TRBV19 and TRBJ1-4, with D maybe TRBD1 (6 bases). With 4 bases removed from V and 6 bases from J, the gap between germline ends came to 21 bases. The CDR3 sequence is 17 residues long. Per germline, CDR1 LNHDA and CDR2 SQIVND (reference sequence). The CDR3 bases are TGTGCCAGTAGTACCCTGAAGACACAGGGATTGGATGAAAAACTGTTTTTT. This translates into CASSTLKTQGLDEKLFF.

The V gene is TRBV12-3 or TRBV12-4, the J gene TRBJ1-1; 7 nucleotides align to TRBD1. CDR3 size: 13 residues. Trimming took 6 bases from V and 7 from J; bases not matched to a gene: 8. This CDR3 reads CASSVRDSIEAFF. As DNA, the CDR3 is TGTGCCAGCAGCGTCCGGGACAGCATTGAAGCTTTCTTT.

The rearrangement uses TRBV28 and TRBJ2-1; D not resolved. V shed 6 bases and J shed 0 bases, with 24 bases lying between them. The CDR3 contains 19 residues. CDR1 MDHEN and CDR2 SYDVKM come from the germline V gene. The DNA of the CDR3 is TGTGCCAGCAGAGACCTACCCATCTCGCGGCTGAGCTCCTACAATGAGCAGTTCTTC. As protein: CASRDLPISRLSSYNEQFF.

The table lists this clonotype with many counts. The chain has TRBV7-3 and TRBJ2-3, with 11 bases that match TRBD2. The CDR3 has 16 residues. Germline V gene lookup returns CDR1 SGHTA and CDR2 FQGTGA. Trimming at V came to 5 bases and at J to 5 bases, leaving 9 bases not matched to a gene. The CDR3 region has the DNA TGTGCCAGCAGCCCCAGTAGCGGGAGGGGGCTAGATACGCAGTATTTT. Protein: CASSPSSGRGLDTQYF. Together with reference TRBV7-3 and TRBJ2-3, the CDR3 gives the full variable domain: GAGVSQTPSNKVTEKGKYVELRCDPISGHTALYWYRQSLGQGPEFLIYFQGTGAADDSGLPNDRFFAVRPEGSVSTLKIQRTERGDSAVYLCASSPSSGRGLDTQYFGPGTRLTVL.

The chain employs TRBV24-1 and TRBJ2-7; D unclear. This CDR3 is built from 12 residues. Trimming cost V 9 bases and J 7 bases, with 15 bases left between them. Germline V gene sequence: CDR1 KGHDR, CDR2 SFDVKD. CDR3 sequence: CATDLFSEEQYF. CDR3 DNA: TGTGCCACCGACTTATTTTCGGAAGAGCAGTACTTC.

The chain employs TRBV15 and TRBJ2-2; 13 nucleotides align to TRBD2. This CDR3 is built from 17 residues. Germline lookup yields CDR1 LNHNV and CDR2 YYDKDF (reference sequence). V shed 5 bases and J 5 bases; nucleotides not matched to a gene: 8. CDR3 protein: CATSVRTSGSRTGELFF. The CDR3 DNA follows: TGTGCCACCAGCGTACGGACTAGCGGGAGTCGGACCGGGGAGCTGTTTTTT.

The V call is TRBV6-1, the J call TRBJ2-7, with TRBD1 as a possible D gene (5 bases). Trimming removed 7 bases at V and 2 bases at J, with 12 bases between. The germline gives CDR1 MNHNS, CDR2 SASEGT. This CDR3 has 13 amino acids. The DNA for the CDR3 is TGTGCCAGCAATCGCCAGGGAACCTACGAGCAGTACTTC. It translates to CASNRQGTYEQYF.

The V gene is TRBV12-3 or TRBV12-4, the J gene TRBJ2-2; 7 bases agree with TRBD2. CDR3 length equals 17 residues. Trimming took 6 bases from V and 4 from J; bases not matched to a gene: 14. The CDR3 DNA sequence: TGTGCCAGCAGCCCGCTGGGGGGGTCTACCCTCACCGGGGAGCTGTTTTTT. Its translation is CASSPLGGSTLTGELFF.

The sample holds one count of this clonotype. The chain links TRBV18 to TRBJ2-5, with 15 bases aligning to TRBD2. The trim removed 6 bases at V and 2 bases at J, leaving 10 bases unmatched. CDR1 is KGHSH, CDR2 LQKENI, per germline. The CDR3 sequence is 18 residues long. The CDR3 DNA reads as TGTGCCAGCTCCACAGGACTAGCGGGAGGGTCATATCAAGAGACCCAGTACTTC. The encoded protein is CASSTGLAGGSYQETQYF.

The chain recombines TRBV18 with TRBJ1-2, with D perhaps matching TRBD1 (6 bases). This CDR3 comprises 17 residues. Germline V lookup: CDR1 KGHSH, CDR2 LQKENI. V shed 4 bases and J shed 4 bases, with 22 bases lying between them. The CDR3 DNA reads as TGTGCCAGCTCACGGAGGGCGGACAGCGCGGCGAGCTATGGCTACACCTTC. It codes for CASSRRADSAASYGYTF.

Ten or more counts support this clonotype. The CDR3 spells CSAATGTRGSEQYF. CDR3 sequence (DNA): TGCAGCGCCGCGACCGGGACTAGAGGGTCCGAGCAGTACTTC. The chain links TRBV29-1 to TRBJ2-7, with 8 bases that match TRBD2. Germline V gene lookup returns CDR1 SQVTM and CDR2 ANQGSEA. The V and J ends lost 7 bases and 6 bases, in that order; junction bases with no gene match: 14. The CDR3 is made up of 14 amino acids.

This chain uses TRBV20-1 with TRBJ2-3; 8 bases map to TRBD2. The CDR3 spans 19 residues. Trimming cost V 0 bases and J 1 base; bases outside gene matches: 15. The germline V gene has CDR1 DFQATT and CDR2 SNEGSKA (reference sequence). The CDR3 sequence: CSARDRSESSGMGTDTQYF. CDR3 in DNA: TGCAGTGCTAGAGATCGAAGCGAGAGTAGCGGGATGGGCACAGATACGCAGTATTTT.

The CDR3 DNA sequence: TGTGCCAGCAGCGGAACAGGAGAGCAGTACTTC. Encoded protein: CASSGTGEQYF. The gene calls are TRBV12-3 or TRBV12-4 and TRBJ2-7, with D perhaps matching TRBD1 (5 bases). The CDR3 is 11 amino acids. Trimming took off 6 bases at V and 7 bases at J, with 10 bases between the two ends.

This clonotype was observed many times. The rearrangement links TRBV29-1 to TRBJ2-7; possibly TRBD1 for D (8 bases). This CDR3 has 15 amino acids. Trimming left V 5 bases short and J 7 bases short, with 24 bases between. Germline CDR1 SQVTM, CDR2 ANQGSEA. The CDR3 reads CSVFTGQGLGGEQYF. DNA of the CDR3: TGCAGCGTTTTCACCGGACAGGGCCTGGGGGGGGAGCAGTACTTC.

A single count supports this clonotype. The CDR3 protein is CATSDSRRGTGELFF. The CDR3 coding sequence is TGTGCCACCAGTGATTCCAGGCGGGGCACCGGGGAGCTGTTTTTT. The chain has TRBV24-1 and TRBJ2-2, with D tentatively TRBD2 (6 bases). Trimming shortened V by 2 bases and J by 4 bases, and 10 bases separated the two germline ends. This CDR3 has 15 residues. The germline gives CDR1 KGHDR, CDR2 SFDVKD.

The V gene is TRBV7-9, the J gene TRBJ2-6; D unresolved. Per the germline V gene, CDR1 is SEHNR and CDR2 is FQNEAQ (reference sequence). CDR3 length equals 15 residues. V was shortened by 3 bases and J by 2 bases, with 8 bases between the two germline ends. In DNA, the CDR3 is TGTGCCAGCAGCTTGAGTGGTACTGGGGCCAACGTCCTGACTTTC. It encodes CASSLSGTGANVLTF.

CDR3 protein: CSVLYRHLGDEQFF. CDR3 sequence (DNA): TGCAGCGTCCTCTACAGGCACTTGGGGGATGAGCAGTTCTTC. The chain links TRBV29-1 to TRBJ2-1; D tentatively reads TRBD1 or TRBD2 (5 bases each). V lost 6 bases and J 8 bases, leaving 20 bases between the germline ends. Germline CDR1 is SQVTM and CDR2 is ANQGSEA. The CDR3 contains 14 residues.

V usage is TRBV7-8 and J usage is TRBJ1-2; D unresolved. The CDR3 extends over 12 amino acids. The V gene lost 5 bases and the J gene lost 3 bases, with 7 bases spanning the gap. CDR1 and CDR2 (germline): SGHVS, FQNEAQ. CDR3 DNA sequence: TGTGCCAGCAGCATCCGGGACTATGGCTACACCTTC. This gives the protein CASSIRDYGYTF.

V gene TRBV29-1 combines with J gene TRBJ2-1, with no clear D. The CDR3 spans 14 residues. Germline CDR1 and CDR2: SQVTM and ANQGSEA. Trimming pared 7 bases from V and 5 bases from J, leaving 18 bases between. CDR3 nucleotides: TGCAGCGCCCCGGACCAGCCCAGGAACAATGAGCAGTTCTTC. Amino acid sequence: CSAPDQPRNNEQFF.

This clonotype has a handful of counts. This chain connects TRBV29-1 to TRBJ2-3; 8 bases are a match to TRBD2. After removal of 1 base from V and 4 bases from J, the junction contained 7 bases not matched to a gene. CDR1 is SQVTM and CDR2 is ANQGSEA in the germline V gene. This CDR3 is built from 15 residues. CDR3 coding DNA: TGCAGCGTTGAAGGTACAGCGGGAGTCTCAGATACGCAGTATTTT. Protein product: CSVEGTAGVSDTQYF.